This T cell receptor beta chain was recorded in a study of OX40 agonist ivuxolimab in advanced cancers. About the study: Allowance was made for prior anti-PD-1, anti-PD-L1 or anti-CTLA-4 therapy, and around 41% had some. Findings and limits, study-wide: By week 6 at 0.1 to 3.0 mg/kg, blood CD4+ and CD8+ T cells had expanded clonally.

About this clone itself: Its cognate antigen is unknown.

With autoimmune disease history or systemic immunosuppression, patients were excluded. Blood was sampled at baseline, cycle 4 day 1, and cycle 7 day 1. CDR1 is MNHNS, CDR2 SASEGT, per germline. Trimming took 5 bases from V and 2 from J; bases not matched to a gene: 6. CDR3 size: 14 residues. TCRdb's copy holds only in-frame clones and misses some; the assay was immunoSEQ multiplex PCR. This sample has 15,000 to 20,000 clones, with roughly four fifths found just once. Sequencing used CD4+ or CD8+ T cells sorted from blood, obtained in a trial of the OX40 agonist ivuxolimab. This TCR was recovered from an adult with an advanced solid tumor such as melanoma, head and neck, liver or kidney cancer. This chain uses TRBV6-1 with TRBJ2-7; 7 bases match TRBD1. The CDR3 DNA reads TGTGCCAGCAGTCTTAGGACAGGTGCCTACGAGCAGTACTTC. It codes for CASSLRTGAYEQYF.